This T cell receptor (beta chain) stems from a study of shared clonotypes between healthy human individuals. Study-wide results and caveats: The generation probabilities recorded for non-shared clonotypes fell below those of clonotypes shared by all four donors.

The CDR3 length is 14 residues. V lost 4 bases, J lost 2 bases, and 11 bases lay in between. In germline, CDR1 is SGHNT, CDR2 YYREEE (reference sequence). For each subset, genomic DNA was distributed in equal portions over several immunoSEQ plates. The assay was immunoSEQ multiplex PCR, and TCRdb's table has in-frame clones only and misses some. The sample lists some 2.4 million clones, roughly 93% seen once, with about 0.38% in the top ten. Donors comprised only Caucasian adults living in Nashville, Tennessee. Concerning this clone: The antigen is undetermined.

The rearrangement joins TRBV5-4 to TRBJ2-3; D not certain. Sequences were obtained from naive CD4+ T cells from PBMCs. The subset is: CD45RA+ positively selected. This sequence originates from a man younger than 30 in good health. Some clones in this sample may be carry-over from other donors' samples. CDR3 sequence reads: CASSPPGNTDTQYF. Here the CDR3 DNA reads TGTGCCAGCAGCCCTCCAGGAAACACAGATACGCAGTATTTT.